The clone carrying this T cell receptor (beta chain) has just one count. Its antigen is undetermined. This specimen comes from a study of breast tumors, draining lymph nodes, adjacent tissues. Study-wide findings and caveats: The data were judged consistent with most tumor T cells coming from lymph node and expanding in tumor. Tumor T cell lymph node origin was a supported hypothesis, not proven. Luminal-like breast cancer showed significantly greater tumor-nontumor repertoire similarity than basal-like breast cancer did.

TCRdb passed the multiplex PCR reads through MiXCR, listing each CDR3 protein once. This table has about 8,300 distinct CDR3 sequences, about 70% appearing once. This clonotype was sampled from a female donor with breast cancer. Some clones in this sample may be carry-over from other donors' samples. Sequencing input: tumor-adjacent breast tissue.

CDR3 loop: CASSLGSSNEKLFF. DNA of the CDR3: TGCGCCAGCAGCTTGGGGTCCTCTAATGAAAAACTGTTTTTT. This chain joins TRBV5-1 and TRBJ1-4; D call uncertain. Trimming left V 0 bases short and J 3 bases short, with 6 bases between. This CDR3 region has 14 residues. CDR1 and CDR2 (germline): SGHRS, YFSETQ.